This T cell receptor beta chain was captured in a study of patients and donors after allogeneic stem cell transplantation. The CDR3 loop spans 15 amino acids. Trimming cost V 3 bases and J 7 bases, with 13 bases left between them. Using its own MiXCR run on the RT-PCR reads, TCRdb lists one record per CDR3 protein. The sample records roughly 190,000 distinct CDR3 sequences, roughly two fifths being singletons. The sequence came from a human donor who was either an allogeneic HSCT recipient or a stem cell or donor lymphocyte infusion donor (not recorded which). It is not recorded whose cells these are; they may come from a transplant donor. Material: blood, either unsorted or a sorted T cell fraction (not recorded which). This chain joins TRBV12-3 or TRBV12-4 and TRBJ1-6; D uncertain. The CDR3 DNA sequence: TGTGCCAGCAGTTTGTTTCAACGGTGGAATTCACCCCTCCACTTT. It specifies CASSLFQRWNSPLHF.